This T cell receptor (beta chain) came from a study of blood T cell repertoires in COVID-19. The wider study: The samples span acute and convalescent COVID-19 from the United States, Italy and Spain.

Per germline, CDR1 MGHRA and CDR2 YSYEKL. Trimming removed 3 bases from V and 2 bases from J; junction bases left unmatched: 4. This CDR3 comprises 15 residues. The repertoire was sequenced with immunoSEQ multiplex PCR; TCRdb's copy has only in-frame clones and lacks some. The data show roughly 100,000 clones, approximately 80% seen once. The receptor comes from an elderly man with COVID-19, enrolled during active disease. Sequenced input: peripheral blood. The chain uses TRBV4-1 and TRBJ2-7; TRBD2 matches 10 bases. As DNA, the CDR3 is TGCGCCAGCAGCCACCGGACTAGCGGTGCCTACGAGCAGTACTTC. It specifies CASSHRTSGAYEQYF.